This T cell receptor (beta chain) stems from a study of beta chain features in type 1 diabetes (dated by TCRdb to between 2017 and 2018). Some background on the complete study: No differences in mean age, gender distribution, total cell number or subset yield were found between patients and healthy donors. A total of 85 million to 140 million sorted cells were examined across all samples, and a strong correlation was observed between cell number per subset and RNA yield. The study compared the TCRB repertoires of sorted circulating CD4+ T cell subsets in recently diagnosed type 1 diabetes patients with those in matched healthy donors. Regulatory and stem cell-like memory subsets were isolated from only 8 patients and roughly 8 healthy donors, whereas naive and central memory subsets came from all 30 or so donors.

Study-level results and caveats: Naive, central memory and regulatory TCRB repertoires appeared more similar among patients than among healthy donors. At VDJ recombination sites, type 1 diabetes patients had fewer insertions and more deleted nucleotides, which implies abnormalities in thymic rearrangement. Only small numbers of individuals were included in the HLA sub-analyses, which left unresolved whether HLA type had any influence on TCRB rearrangement. Sequencing cDNA rather than genomic DNA could over-represent highly expressing activated cells, although activation and CD3 levels did not differ between groups. In all four CD4+ subsets, TCRB CDR3 length was moderately but significantly shorter in type 1 diabetes patients. Shorter templates might be favored by PCR, yet because patient and control samples were amplified and corrected together, any such skew would affect both groups equally.

A single peripheral blood draw of 95 to 150 mL on average was collected from each donor into heparinised tubes. Using a panel that included CD45RO, CCR7, CD25, CD127, CD95 and CD27, naive, central memory, regulatory and stem cell-like memory CD4+ T cells were sorted on a BD FACSAria II. A purity above 98% was achieved for all sorted populations. PBMCs were isolated immediately by Lymphoprep density gradient centrifugation and stained directly without culture. So that batch effects would be minimized, each experiment stained and sorted samples in pairs, pairing one healthy donor with one patient. The High Capacity cDNA Reverse Transcription Kit was used to reverse transcribe all of the isolated RNA, meaning that expressed TCRB transcripts were what got sequenced. Deep immunoSEQ sequencing was performed on naive, central memory and regulatory T cell samples, with an average of about 3.57 million total reads per sample. Sorted cells were lysed in RLT buffer, and RNA was extracted using DNase-treated RNeasy Micro or Mini kits according to cell number. Each cell subset was processed separately to prevent cross-contamination, with patient and healthy donor samples processed together. Using the immunoSEQ multiplex PCR, TCRB sequences were amplified from cDNA into 87-bp fragments spanning the CDR3 region. Sequencing of the amplicons was performed on the Illumina HiSeq platform. Regarding the original processing steps: Synthetic template baselines were used to correct PCR bias computationally, reads within Hamming distance 2 were collapsed, and singletons that could not be merged were discarded. Reads were aligned against IMGT to assign V, D and J genes, CDR3 length and insertions or deletions at six rearrangement sites. Within each subset, clonotype counts were normalized to sorted cell number, after which true diversity and Gini coefficients were computed with the tcR R package. The overlap coefficient, calculated on TCRB nucleotide sequences, was used to measure repertoire sharing. As a proxy for the pre-selection repertoire, out-of-frame TCRB sequences from naive cells were analyzed. TCRdb took over this immuneACCESS table, retaining in-frame rearrangements with V and J assigned. Such tables are incomplete; in checked studies, under half of the missing clones stem from an unresolved V gene, and the remainder is unexplained. For V, J and clone size, that table is used; D and trimming come from the DNA. In all, the sample holds over 600,000 clones, and over 10% of those were seen once. Roughly 0.11% of the sample is taken by the ten largest.

Reading the germline V gene gives CDR1 MGHDK and CDR2 SYGVNS. The CDR3 sequence holds 13 residues, the cysteine and phenylalanine included. Just CDR3 DNA is preserved here, 39 bases in frame from base 1. The junction carries 9 bases between V and J, which are trimmed by 4 bases and 5 bases respectively. This clone was observed a few times. The specificity of this receptor is unknown. Base qualities are not at hand, and no much larger clone is one base apart. Here the chain combines TRBV25-1 and TRBJ2-1, with TRBD1 tentatively as D gene (6 bases match). This receptor was identified in a man aged 30 to 39 with type 1 diabetes. The sample comprised naive CD4+ T cells from blood. Per the publication, the cell subset or site label means: true naive CD4+ T cells. The sequenced DNA is TGTGCCAGCAGTGGGACAGTTCACAATGAGCAGTTCTTC. Its amino acids are CASSGTVHNEQFF.